Listed here are 26 T cell receptor beta chains from one sample, sequenced in a study of shared clonotypes between healthy human individuals. Sequenced by immunoSEQ multiplex PCR; TCRdb stores in-frame clones only, minus some. The sample shows about 600,000 clones, around 80% of them seen only once. Sequencing used PBMCs. The receptors stem from a woman aged 35 to 49 in good health. Some clones in this sample may be carry-over from other donors' samples.

The chain joins TRBV2 to TRBJ2-7; D is possibly TRBD1 or TRBD2 (5 bases each). V was clipped by 7 bases and J by 6 bases, with 13 bases between them. Germline loops: CDR1 SNHLY, CDR2 FYNNEI. The CDR3 has 12 residues. In DNA, the CDR3 is TGTGCCAGCATGGGGGTTGCCTCCGAGCAGTACTTC. Protein sequence: CASMGVASEQYF.

The chain uses TRBV18 and TRBJ2-7, with TRBD2 identical over 7 bases. There are 15 residues in the CDR3. Germline V gene lookup returns CDR1 KGHSH and CDR2 LQKENI. V was clipped by 4 bases and J by 3 bases; unmatched bases: 9. The CDR3 loop reads CASSLGASSGYEQYF. The CDR3 nucleotides are TGTGCCAGCTCACTGGGCGCGTCTAGCGGCTACGAGCAGTACTTC.

This clone was picked up a small number of times. V gene TRBV10-3 combines with J gene TRBJ2-3; TRBD2 matches at 10 bases. Germline-derived CDR1 and CDR2 are ENHRY and SYGVKD. The CDR3 extends over 15 amino acids. Losses at the gene ends were 8 bases for V and 1 base for J; bases not matched to a gene: 6. The chain's CDR3 is CAISDGLAGTDTQYF. The CDR3 region has the DNA TGTGCCATCTCTGACGGACTAGCGGGCACAGATACGCAGTATTTT.

V gene TRBV30 combines with J gene TRBJ1-6; D not certain. This CDR3 region has 13 residues. Germline CDR1 and CDR2: GTSNPN and SVGIG (reference sequence). V shed 8 bases and J shed 0 bases, with 8 bases lying between them. CDR3 DNA: TGTGCCCGTGCTTCCTCCTATAATTCACCCCTCCACTTT. The encoded protein is CARASSYNSPLHF.

This chain connects TRBV5-1 to TRBJ1-2; 8 positions match TRBD1. Per the germline V gene, CDR1 is SGHRS and CDR2 is YFSETQ. The CDR3 has 15 amino acids. With V trimmed by 4 bases and J by 3 bases, 8 bases remained unmatched. The DNA for the CDR3 is TGCGCCAGCAGCCCGAACACAGGGGGGGACTATGGCTACACCTTC. Its protein product is CASSPNTGGDYGYTF.

The sample holds one count of this clone. CDR3 nucleotides: TGTGCCAGCAGCTTAGCTAGCGGGGCAACCTACGAGCAGTACTTC. Translation gives CASSLASGATYEQYF. The genes are TRBV7-3 and TRBJ2-7; TRBD2 aligns across 9 bases. Germline V CDR1 and CDR2: SGHTA, FQGTGA. V was clipped by 2 bases and J by 2 bases; unmatched bases: 4. The CDR3 is 15 residues long.

This clone was found once. This chain links TRBV20-1 with TRBJ1-1; D gene ambiguous. Trimming removed 7 bases at V and 2 bases at J, with 8 bases between. Germline CDR1 is DFQATT and CDR2 is SNEGSKA (reference sequence). This CDR3 has 11 residues. As DNA, the CDR3 is TGCAGTGTCTGGGTTAACACTGAAGCTTTCTTT. Protein sequence: CSVWVNTEAFF.

The rearrangement links TRBV5-4 to TRBJ2-3, with TRBD1 as a possible D gene (6 bases). The V gene's germline CDR1 is SGHNT and CDR2 YYREEE (reference sequence). The CDR3 has 14 amino acids. Trimming took 4 bases from V and 2 from J, leaving 11 bases between them. CDR3: CASSPGQLTDTQYF. For the CDR3, the DNA is TGTGCCAGCAGCCCGGGACAACTCACAGATACGCAGTATTTT. The full variable domain, in which reference TRBV5-4 and TRBJ2-3 provide the parts outside the CDR3, is ETGVTQSPTHLIKTRGQQVTLRCSSQSGHNTVSWYQQALGQGPQFIFQYYREEENGRGNFPPRFSGLQFPNYSSELNVNALELDDSALYLCASSPGQLTDTQYFGPGTRLTVL.

The CDR3: CASIGGDYGYTF. CDR3 sequence (DNA): TGTGCCAGCATCGGAGGGGACTATGGCTACACCTTC. The chain carries TRBV25-1 and TRBJ1-2, with a possible D match to TRBD1 (5 bases). CDR3 length equals 12 residues. The V end lost 7 bases, the J end lost 3 bases, and 9 bases lay between the germline ends. From germline, CDR1 is MGHDK and CDR2 SYGVNS.

This clone was found many times. The V and J genes are TRBV6-1 and TRBJ1-5; D unclear. CDR1 MNHNS and CDR2 SASEGT come from the germline V gene. The V end was cut by 3 bases, the J end by 9 bases, with 12 bases between. There are 13 residues in the CDR3. The chain's CDR3 is CASSDGVLGPQHF. CDR3 sequence (DNA): TGTGCCAGCAGTGATGGGGTGCTGGGGCCCCAGCATTTT.

This chain uses TRBV15 with TRBJ1-5; TRBD1 agrees at 9 bases. This CDR3 is 14 amino acids long. Trimming cost V 4 bases and J 7 bases; bases outside gene matches: 5. The germline V gene encodes CDR1 LNHNV and CDR2 YYDKDF (reference sequence). The CDR3 nucleotides are TGTGCCACCAGCATTACAGGGGGCCGACAGCCCCAGCATTTT. Its translation: CATSITGGRQPQHF.

The V call is TRBV5-6, the J call TRBJ2-1; perhaps TRBD2 as D (8 bases). The CDR3 contains 16 residues. V was trimmed by 1 base and J by 2 bases, leaving 13 bases between them. CDR1 SGHDT and CDR2 YYEEEE come from the germline V gene. CDR3 DNA sequence: TGTGCCAGCAGCTTGATTAGCGGGACAGCCTACAATGAGCAGTTCTTC. Translated, it gives CASSLISGTAYNEQFF.

V usage is TRBV5-6 and J usage is TRBJ2-7, with a tentative D call TRBD1 (5 bases). Deletions cut 4 bases from V and 3 bases from J, with 14 bases between. Germline V gene data show CDR1 as SGHDT and CDR2 as YYEEEE. The CDR3 has 14 residues. In nucleotides, the CDR3 is TGTGCCAGCAGCAACAGACAGCGTTTCTACGAGCAGTACTTC. It is translated as CASSNRQRFYEQYF.

About this clone: At the DNA level, this CDR3 is encoded by other sequences in the same sample as well. The rearrangement links TRBV30 to TRBJ1-5; D unclear. Deletions cut 1 base from V and 5 bases from J, with 6 bases between. The CDR3 loop spans 12 amino acids. CDR1 is GTSNPN and CDR2 is SVGIG in the germline V gene (reference sequence). The CDR3 DNA is TGTGCCTGGAGTGCAGGAGATCAGCCCCAGCATTTT. Encoded protein: CAWSAGDQPQHF.

The J gene is TRBJ2-2, the V gene TRBV28; D is ambiguous. Germline V gene data show CDR1 as MDHEN and CDR2 as SYDVKM. The CDR3 extends over 15 amino acids. V shed 7 bases and J shed 0 bases, with 12 bases lying between them. CDR3 bases: TGTGCCAGCACTCCAGGTATTGCGAACACCGGGGAGCTGTTTTTT. Translated, it gives CASTPGIANTGELFF.

The chain links TRBV18 to TRBJ1-1; 8 nucleotides match TRBD1. This CDR3 is built from 17 residues. V lost 2 bases, J lost 1 base, and 9 bases stayed unmatched. Germline V gene data show CDR1 as KGHSH and CDR2 as LQKENI. CDR3 protein: CASSPRIPGQANTEAFF. The DNA for the CDR3 is TGTGCCAGCTCACCAAGAATTCCGGGACAGGCGAACACTGAAGCTTTCTTT.

This clone was found a few times. The chain has TRBV19 and TRBJ2-7, with D perhaps given as TRBD1 or TRBD2 (5 bases each). The germline V and J ends were trimmed by 2 bases and 0 bases, with 14 bases remaining between them. Germline lookup yields CDR1 LNHDA and CDR2 SQIVND (reference sequence). CDR3 size: 16 residues. This CDR3 reads CASSIRWGMSSYEQYF. The DNA of the CDR3 is TGTGCCAGTAGTATAAGGTGGGGGATGAGCTCCTACGAGCAGTACTTC. Based on the CDR3 plus reference TRBV19 and TRBJ2-7, the full variable domain is DGGITQSPKYLFRKEGQNVTLSCEQNLNHDAMYWYRQDPGQGLRLIYYSQIVNDFQKGDIAEGYSVSREKKESFPLTVTSAQKNPTAFYLCASSIRWGMSSYEQYFGPGTRLTVT.

The chain carries TRBV19 and TRBJ1-4; D unresolved. The CDR3 contains 13 residues. The V end was cut by 6 bases, the J end by 8 bases, with 13 bases between. Germline V lookup: CDR1 LNHDA, CDR2 SQIVND (reference sequence). The CDR3 DNA reads TGTGCCAGTAGAAGGAGCCTAGAGGAAAAACTGTTTTTT. Translation: CASRRSLEEKLFF. Complete variable domain (other parts from reference TRBV19 and TRBJ1-4): DGGITQSPKYLFRKEGQNVTLSCEQNLNHDAMYWYRQDPGQGLRLIYYSQIVNDFQKGDIAEGYSVSREKKESFPLTVTSAQKNPTAFYLCASRRSLEEKLFFGSGTQLSVL.

The chain combines TRBV5-1 with TRBJ2-2; 8 nucleotides agree with TRBD2. Losses at the gene ends were 2 bases for V and 3 bases for J; bases not matched to a gene: 3. The CDR3 spans 15 residues. Germline values: CDR1 SGHRS, CDR2 YFSETQ. CDR3 protein: CASSLAGVDTGELFF. CDR3 in DNA: TGCGCCAGCAGCTTAGCGGGAGTCGACACCGGGGAGCTGTTTTTT. Filled out from reference TRBV5-1 and TRBJ2-2, the complete variable domain reads KAGVTQTPRYLIKTRGQQVTLSCSPISGHRSVSWYQQTPGQGLQFLFEYFSETQRNKGNFPGRFSGRQFSNSRSEMNVSTLELGDSALYLCASSLAGVDTGELFFGEGSRLTVL.

With regard to this clone: A much more abundant neighbour one base away suggests this may be a read error. Different DNA sequences within this sample yield the same CDR3. The rearrangement uses TRBV9 and TRBJ2-7; TRBD2 agrees at 10 bases. The CDR3 is 15 amino acids. J gave up 4 bases and V 0 bases, and 4 bases lay outside the gene matches. Germline lookup yields CDR1 SGDLS and CDR2 YYNGEE. The CDR3 coding sequence is TGTGCCAGCAGCGTAGGGCTAGCGGGGGCATACGAGCAGTACTTC. Translation: CASSVGLAGAYEQYF.

The chain couples TRBV5-1 to TRBJ2-7; either TRBD1 or TRBD2 may fit D (6 bases each). The CDR3 runs to 14 residues. V was cut by 1 base and J by 7 bases, with 15 bases left in between. Germline CDR1 reads SGHRS; CDR2 reads YFSETQ. The CDR3 is CASSLLPGAREQYF. CDR3 DNA sequence: TGCGCCAGCAGCTTGTTACCGGGGGCGCGGGAGCAGTACTTC. The full variable domain, with the rest looked up from reference TRBV5-1 and TRBJ2-7, is KAGVTQTPRYLIKTRGQQVTLSCSPISGHRSVSWYQQTPGQGLQFLFEYFSETQRNKGNFPGRFSGRQFSNSRSEMNVSTLELGDSALYLCASSLLPGAREQYFGPGTRLTVT.

This chain uses TRBV11-2 with TRBJ2-5; D perhaps matches TRBD2 (5 bases). CDR1 SGHAT and CDR2 FQNNGV come from the germline V gene. V lost 7 bases, J lost 2 bases, and 17 bases lay in between. CDR3 length: 15 residues. CDR3 region: CASILSEGVQETQYF. The CDR3 DNA reads as TGTGCCAGCATCCTATCTGAGGGAGTGCAAGAGACCCAGTACTTC.

V usage is TRBV29-1 and J usage is TRBJ2-2, with D uncertain. V was pared by 4 bases and J by 4 bases, with 10 bases between. From germline, CDR1 is SQVTM and CDR2 ANQGSEA. CDR3 length: 13 amino acids. The CDR3 nucleotides are TGCAGCGTTGTGTTAGGGCGCACCGGGGAGCTGTTTTTT. Its protein product is CSVVLGRTGELFF.

This clone was recorded a few times. Other DNA sequences in the sample encode the same CDR3. The rearrangement uses TRBV5-1 and TRBJ1-1; D ambiguous. The CDR3 runs 14 residues. Germline V CDR1 and CDR2: SGHRS, YFSETQ. V lost 1 base to trimming and J lost 2 bases, with 9 bases between them. The CDR3 region is CASSLSQTNTEAFF. DNA of the CDR3: TGCGCCAGCAGCTTGTCACAGACAAACACTGAAGCTTTCTTT.

The gene calls are TRBV4-2 and TRBJ2-1; TRBD2 might be the D (5 bases). The CDR3 length is 17 residues. Germline values: CDR1 LGHNA, CDR2 YNFKEQ. With 0 bases removed from V and 9 bases from J, the gap between germline ends came to 21 bases. The DNA for the CDR3 is TGTGCCAGCAGCCAAGATGGGATCGGGGAGTGGGTGGGTGAGCAGTTCTTC. Its protein is CASSQDGIGEWVGEQFF.

The chain couples TRBV5-1 to TRBJ2-3, with D perhaps TRBD2 (5 bases). This CDR3 has 15 residues. Trimming cost V 0 bases and J 0 bases, with 8 bases left between them. From germline, CDR1 is SGHRS and CDR2 YFSETQ. CDR3 nucleotide sequence: TGCGCCAGCAGCTTGGCGGGATTTAGCACAGATACGCAGTATTTT. Translation: CASSLAGFSTDTQYF.